This passage covers 5 T cell receptor beta chains from one sample sequenced in a study of regulatory T cells in long-lasting Graves disease. This sample's time point: newly diagnosed GD, antithyroid drugs for less than 3 months. Following extraction of RNA from PBMCs, that RNA was used to make the TCR library. iRepertoire HTBI primers and Arm-PCR of CDR3 regions built TCR beta libraries. One entry per CDR3 protein results from TCRdb running MiXCR on the multiplex PCR reads. The sample carries about 220,000 distinct CDR3 sequences, roughly 19% recorded once. These sequences were also reported in another study, on T cells in Graves' hyperthyroidism and ophthalmopathy.

The sample here was peripheral blood mononuclear cells (PBMCs), taken at new diagnosis, from a patient treated with antithyroid drugs. The receptors originated from a woman aged 25 to 39 with Graves disease.

In its sample, this clonotype was seen many times. The J gene is TRBJ2-7, the V gene TRBV11-2, with D possibly TRBD1 on 6 matching bases. This CDR3 is built from 14 residues. CDR1 is SGHAT and CDR2 is FQNNGV in the germline V gene. The ends were cut back, 2 bases at V and 7 bases at J, with 15 bases in the middle. The CDR3 DNA sequence: TGTGCCAGCAGCTTATTATCAGGGGTAGGGGAGCAGTACTTC. This encodes CASSLLSGVGEQYF.

This clonotype was found many times. This chain uses TRBV28 with TRBJ1-4, with TRBD1 as a possible D gene (5 bases). Germline V gene lookup returns CDR1 MDHEN and CDR2 SYDVKM. V lost 3 bases and J 8 bases, leaving 10 bases between the germline ends. The CDR3 totals 13 residues. The CDR3 loop reads CASSFGGTEKLFF. The DNA for the CDR3 is TGTGCCAGCAGTTTCGGGGGGACGGAAAAACTGTTTTTT. The complete variable domain, with remaining parts taken from reference TRBV28 and TRBJ1-4, reads DVKVTQSSRYLVKRTGEKVFLECVQDMDHENMFWYRQDPGLGLRLIYFSYDVKMKEKGDIPEGYSVSREKKERFSLILESASTNQTSMYLCASSFGGTEKLFFGSGTQLSVL.

This clonotype was counted many times. This chain links TRBV7-9 with TRBJ2-5, with D uncertain. V was trimmed by 0 bases and J by 2 bases, leaving 7 bases between them. The length of the CDR3 is 14 residues. Germline CDR1 and CDR2: SEHNR and FQNEAQ (reference sequence). The CDR3 reads CASSLAGWQETQYF. The CDR3 nucleotides read TGTGCCAGCAGCTTAGCAGGGTGGCAAGAGACCCAGTACTTC. The full variable domain, with the rest looked up from reference TRBV7-9 and TRBJ2-5, is DTGVSQNPRHKITKRGQNVTFRCDPISEHNRLYWYRQTLGQGPEFLTYFQNEAQLEKSRLLSDRFSAERPKGSFSTLEIQRTEQGDSAMYLCASSLAGWQETQYFGPGTRLLVL.

V gene TRBV6-2 or TRBV6-3 combines with J gene TRBJ2-1; 10 bases align to TRBD1. CDR3 size: 16 residues. J lost 3 bases, V lost 4 bases, and 6 bases had no gene match. The germline gives CDR1 MNHEY, CDR2 SVGEGT. The CDR3 DNA reads as TGTGCCAGCAGTTTTTCCGGGACAGGGGTCTACAATGAGCAGTTCTTC. Translating gives CASSFSGTGVYNEQFF.

This clonotype was counted only a few times. V is TRBV12-3 or TRBV12-4 and J is TRBJ1-6; no clear D gene. Trimming cost V 7 bases and J 6 bases, with 13 bases left between them. This CDR3 is 14 amino acids long. The chain's CDR3 is CASTTGLTNSPLHF. The CDR3 region has the DNA TGTGCCAGCACGACCGGCCTAACTAATTCACCCCTCCACTTT.